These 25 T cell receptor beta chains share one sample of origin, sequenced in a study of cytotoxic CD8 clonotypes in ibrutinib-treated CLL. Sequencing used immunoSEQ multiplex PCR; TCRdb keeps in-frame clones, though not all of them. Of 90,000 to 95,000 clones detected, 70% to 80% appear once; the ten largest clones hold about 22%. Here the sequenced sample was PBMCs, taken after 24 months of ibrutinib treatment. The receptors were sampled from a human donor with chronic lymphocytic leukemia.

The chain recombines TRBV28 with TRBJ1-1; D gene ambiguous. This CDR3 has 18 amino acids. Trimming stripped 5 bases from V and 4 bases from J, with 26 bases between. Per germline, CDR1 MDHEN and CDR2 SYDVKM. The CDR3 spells CASSPRVSRRLDVTEAFF. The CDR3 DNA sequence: TGTGCCAGCAGTCCCCGGGTAAGCAGACGTCTCGATGTCACTGAAGCTTTCTTT.

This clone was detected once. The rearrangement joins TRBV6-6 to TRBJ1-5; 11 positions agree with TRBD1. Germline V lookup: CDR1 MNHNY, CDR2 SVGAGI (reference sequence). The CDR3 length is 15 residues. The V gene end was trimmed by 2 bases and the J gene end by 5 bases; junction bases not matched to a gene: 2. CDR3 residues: CASSYGDRGYQPQHF. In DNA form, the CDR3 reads TGTGCCAGCAGTTACGGGGACAGGGGGTATCAGCCCCAGCATTTT.

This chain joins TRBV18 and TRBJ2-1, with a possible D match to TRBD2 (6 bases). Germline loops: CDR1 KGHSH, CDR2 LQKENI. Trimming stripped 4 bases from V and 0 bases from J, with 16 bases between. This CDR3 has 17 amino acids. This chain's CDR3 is CASSQGLPASSYNEQFF. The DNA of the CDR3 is TGTGCCAGCTCACAGGGACTGCCGGCGAGCTCCTACAATGAGCAGTTCTTC.

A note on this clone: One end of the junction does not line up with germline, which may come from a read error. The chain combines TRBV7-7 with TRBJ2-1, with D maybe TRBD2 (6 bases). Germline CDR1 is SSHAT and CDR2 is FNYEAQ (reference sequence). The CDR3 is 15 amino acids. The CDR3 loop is CASSEAGSSYNEQFF. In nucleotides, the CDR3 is TGTGCTAGCAGCGAAGCGGGCAGCTCCTACAATGAGCAGTTCTTC.

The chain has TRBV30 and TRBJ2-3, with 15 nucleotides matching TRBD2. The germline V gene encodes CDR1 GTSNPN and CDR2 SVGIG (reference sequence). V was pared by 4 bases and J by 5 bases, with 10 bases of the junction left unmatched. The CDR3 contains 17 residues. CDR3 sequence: CAWTDGGTSGRLDTQYF. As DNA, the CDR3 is TGTGCCTGGACCGATGGGGGGACTAGCGGGAGGTTAGATACGCAGTATTTT.

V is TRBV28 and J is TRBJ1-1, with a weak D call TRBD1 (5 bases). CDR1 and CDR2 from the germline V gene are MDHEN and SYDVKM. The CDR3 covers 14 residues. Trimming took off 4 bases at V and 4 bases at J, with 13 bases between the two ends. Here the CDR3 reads CASSSGSAVTEAFF. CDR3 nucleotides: TGTGCCAGCAGTTCAGGGTCAGCTGTCACTGAAGCTTTCTTT.

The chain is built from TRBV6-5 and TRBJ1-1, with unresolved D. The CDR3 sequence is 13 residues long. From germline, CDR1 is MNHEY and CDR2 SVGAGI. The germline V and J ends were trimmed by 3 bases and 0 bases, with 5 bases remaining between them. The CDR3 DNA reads TGTGCCAGCAGTTATCAGGTGAACACTGAAGCTTTCTTT. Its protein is CASSYQVNTEAFF.

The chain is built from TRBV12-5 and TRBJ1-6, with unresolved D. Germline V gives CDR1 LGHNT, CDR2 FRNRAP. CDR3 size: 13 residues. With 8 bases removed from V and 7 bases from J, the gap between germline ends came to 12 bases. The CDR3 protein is CASQMRWNSPLHF. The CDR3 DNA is TGTGCTAGTCAGATGAGATGGAATTCACCCCTCCACTTT.

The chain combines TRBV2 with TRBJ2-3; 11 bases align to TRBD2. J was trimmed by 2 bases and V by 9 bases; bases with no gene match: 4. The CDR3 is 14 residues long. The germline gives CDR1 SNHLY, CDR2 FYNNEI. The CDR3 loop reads CARKGLAATDTQYF. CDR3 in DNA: TGTGCCAGAAAGGGACTAGCGGCCACAGATACGCAGTATTTT. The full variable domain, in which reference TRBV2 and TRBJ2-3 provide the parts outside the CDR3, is EPEVTQTPSHQVTQMGQEVILRCVPISNHLYFYWYRQILGQKVEFLVSFYNNEISEKSEIFDDQFSVERPDGSNFTLKIRSTKLEDSAMYFCARKGLAATDTQYFGPGTRLTVL.

The CDR3 reads CASSNRVNEQFF. As DNA, the CDR3 is TGTGCCAGTAGTAACAGGGTCAATGAGCAGTTCTTC. The chain is built from TRBV19 and TRBJ2-1; a possible D gene is TRBD1 (6 bases). The CDR3 consists of 12 residues. V was cut by 4 bases and J by 6 bases, with 7 bases left in between. Per germline, CDR1 LNHDA and CDR2 SQIVND (reference sequence). The variable domain in full, with the rest retrieved from reference TRBV19 and TRBJ2-1, is DGGITQSPKYLFRKEGQNVTLSCEQNLNHDAMYWYRQDPGQGLRLIYYSQIVNDFQKGDIAEGYSVSREKKESFPLTVTSAQKNPTAFYLCASSNRVNEQFFGPGTRLTVL.

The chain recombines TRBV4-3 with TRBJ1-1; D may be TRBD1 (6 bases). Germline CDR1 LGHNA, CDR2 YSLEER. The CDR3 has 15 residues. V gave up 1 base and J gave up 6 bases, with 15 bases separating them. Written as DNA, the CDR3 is TGCGCCAGCAGCCAAGTGAAGGGGGGAGGTCCTGAAGCTTTCTTT. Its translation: CASSQVKGGGPEAFF.

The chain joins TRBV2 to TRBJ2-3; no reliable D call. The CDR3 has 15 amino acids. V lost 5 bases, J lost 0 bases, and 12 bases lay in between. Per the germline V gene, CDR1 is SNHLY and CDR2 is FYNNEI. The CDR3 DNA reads TGTGCCAGCAGTCCCTACTCCACTAGCACAGATACGCAGTATTTT. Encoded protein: CASSPYSTSTDTQYF.

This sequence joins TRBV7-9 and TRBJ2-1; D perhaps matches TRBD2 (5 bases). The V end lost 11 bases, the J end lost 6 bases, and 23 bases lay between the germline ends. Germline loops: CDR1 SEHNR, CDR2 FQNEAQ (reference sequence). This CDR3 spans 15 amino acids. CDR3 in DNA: TGTGCCGTGAACCCCTTTCGGGATGCGGGCAATGAGCAGTTCTTC. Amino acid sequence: CAVNPFRDAGNEQFF.

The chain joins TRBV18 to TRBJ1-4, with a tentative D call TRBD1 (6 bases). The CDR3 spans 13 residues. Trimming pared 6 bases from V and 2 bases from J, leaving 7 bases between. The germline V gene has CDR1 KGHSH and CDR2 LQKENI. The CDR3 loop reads CASSTGTNEKLFF. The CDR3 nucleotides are TGTGCCAGCTCCACAGGGACTAATGAAAAACTGTTTTTT.

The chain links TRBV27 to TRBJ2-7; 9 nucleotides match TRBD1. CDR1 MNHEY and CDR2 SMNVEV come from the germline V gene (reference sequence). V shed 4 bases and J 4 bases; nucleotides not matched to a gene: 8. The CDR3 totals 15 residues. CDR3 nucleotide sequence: TGTGCCAGCAGTTCCTCCGGGACAGGGACTTACGAGCAGTACTTC. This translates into CASSSSGTGTYEQYF.

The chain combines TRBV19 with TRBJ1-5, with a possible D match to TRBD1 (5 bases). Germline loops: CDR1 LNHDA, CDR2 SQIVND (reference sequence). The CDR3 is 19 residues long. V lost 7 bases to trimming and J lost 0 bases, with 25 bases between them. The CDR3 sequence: CASTSQPGPSFYSNQPQHF. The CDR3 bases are TGTGCCAGTACCTCTCAACCGGGACCAAGTTTCTATAGCAATCAGCCCCAGCATTTT.

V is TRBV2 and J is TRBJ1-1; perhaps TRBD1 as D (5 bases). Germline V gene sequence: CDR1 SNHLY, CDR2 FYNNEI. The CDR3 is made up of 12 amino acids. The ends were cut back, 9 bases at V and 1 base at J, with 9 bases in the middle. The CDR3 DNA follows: TGTGCCAGATCTCAGGGGAACACTGAAGCTTTCTTT. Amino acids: CARSQGNTEAFF.

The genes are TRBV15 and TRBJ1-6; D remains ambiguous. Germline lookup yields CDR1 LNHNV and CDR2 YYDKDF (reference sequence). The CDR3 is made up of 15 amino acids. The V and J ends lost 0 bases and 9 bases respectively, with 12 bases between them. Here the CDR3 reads CATSRDRTSTSPLHF. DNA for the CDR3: TGTGCCACCAGCAGAGATAGGACCTCAACTTCACCCCTCCACTTT.

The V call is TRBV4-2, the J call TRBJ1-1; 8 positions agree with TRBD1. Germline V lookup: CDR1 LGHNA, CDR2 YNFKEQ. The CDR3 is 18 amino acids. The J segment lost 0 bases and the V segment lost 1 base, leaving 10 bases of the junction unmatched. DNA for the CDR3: TGTGCCAGCAGCCAAGCAGGAGTCAGGGGGCTACTGAACACTGAAGCTTTCTTT. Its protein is CASSQAGVRGLLNTEAFF.

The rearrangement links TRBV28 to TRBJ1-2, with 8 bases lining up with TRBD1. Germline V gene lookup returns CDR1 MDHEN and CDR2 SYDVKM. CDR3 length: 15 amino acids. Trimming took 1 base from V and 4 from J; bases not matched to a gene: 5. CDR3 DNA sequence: TGTGCCAGCAGTTTATTGACAGGGGAGCTCTATGGCTACACCTTC. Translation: CASSLLTGELYGYTF.

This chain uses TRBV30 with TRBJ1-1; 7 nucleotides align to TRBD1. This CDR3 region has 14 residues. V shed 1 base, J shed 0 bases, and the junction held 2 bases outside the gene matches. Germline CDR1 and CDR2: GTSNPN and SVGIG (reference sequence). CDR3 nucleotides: TGTGCCTGGAGTGGGGACAGATTGAACACTGAAGCTTTCTTT. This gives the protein CAWSGDRLNTEAFF. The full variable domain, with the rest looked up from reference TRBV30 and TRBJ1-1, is SQTIHQWPATLVQPVGSPLSLECTVEGTSNPNLYWYRQAAGRGLQLLFYSVGIGQISSEVPQNLSASRPQDRQFILSSKKLLLSDSGFYLCAWSGDRLNTEAFFGQGTRLTVV.

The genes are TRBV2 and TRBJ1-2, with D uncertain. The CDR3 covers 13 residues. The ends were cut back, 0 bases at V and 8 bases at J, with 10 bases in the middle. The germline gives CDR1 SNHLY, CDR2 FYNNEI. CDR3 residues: CASSEAPYLGYTF. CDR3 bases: TGTGCCAGCAGTGAAGCCCCTTATTTAGGCTACACCTTC.

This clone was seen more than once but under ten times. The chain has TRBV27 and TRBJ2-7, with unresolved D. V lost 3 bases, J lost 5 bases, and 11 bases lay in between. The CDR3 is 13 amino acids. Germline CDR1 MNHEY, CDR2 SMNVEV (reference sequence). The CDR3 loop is CASSFWQANEQYF. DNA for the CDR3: TGTGCCAGCAGTTTTTGGCAGGCGAACGAGCAGTACTTC.

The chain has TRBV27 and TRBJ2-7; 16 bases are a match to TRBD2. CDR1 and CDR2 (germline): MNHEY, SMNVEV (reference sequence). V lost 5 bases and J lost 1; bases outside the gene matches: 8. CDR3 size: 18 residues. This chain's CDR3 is CASSPRPGLAGGSYEQYF. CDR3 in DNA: TGTGCCAGCAGTCCTCGACCGGGACTAGCGGGAGGGTCCTACGAGCAGTACTTC.

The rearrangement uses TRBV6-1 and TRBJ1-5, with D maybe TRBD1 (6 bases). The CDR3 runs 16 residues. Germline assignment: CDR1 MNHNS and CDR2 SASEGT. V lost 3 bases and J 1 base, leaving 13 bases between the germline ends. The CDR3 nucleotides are TGTGCCAGCAGTGACAGACAGGCCGCAAGCAATCAGCCCCAGCATTTT. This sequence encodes CASSDRQAASNQPQHF.